This paragraph covers one T cell receptor (beta chain) sequence. As yet, its antigen is unknown. The data are from a study of T cell repertoires in cytomegalovirus infection. Looking at the study overall: Used in the study were CMV epitopes, some recently identified and HLA-C-restricted, others well-studied and HLA-B-restricted. CMV infection and matching HLA type were both indicated by public TCR beta signatures.

Overall study results and limits: CMV carriers with the relevant HLA were identified by cumulative public TCR beta family frequency. There were HLA-C-restricted CMV-specific TCR beta clonotypes dominating the ex vivo response.

CDR3 length equals 15 residues. CDR1 is SNHLY and CDR2 is FYNNEI in the germline V gene. V shed 6 bases, J shed 3 bases, and the junction held 4 bases outside the gene matches. MiXCR was run by TCRdb on the reads, yielding one entry per CDR3 protein. The table lists a few hundred thousand distinct CDR3 sequences, 40% of them singletons. The chain is built from TRBV2 and TRBJ2-3, with 12 nucleotides matching TRBD2. Here the sequenced sample was cultured PBMCs, taken from culture after CMV antigen stimulation. The sequence came from a human donor in good health (CMV status not recorded). Some clones in this sample may be carry-over from other donors' samples. This CDR3 reads CASRSTSGGTDTQYF. For the CDR3, the DNA is TGTGCCAGCAGGTCCACTAGCGGGGGGACAGATACGCAGTATTTT.